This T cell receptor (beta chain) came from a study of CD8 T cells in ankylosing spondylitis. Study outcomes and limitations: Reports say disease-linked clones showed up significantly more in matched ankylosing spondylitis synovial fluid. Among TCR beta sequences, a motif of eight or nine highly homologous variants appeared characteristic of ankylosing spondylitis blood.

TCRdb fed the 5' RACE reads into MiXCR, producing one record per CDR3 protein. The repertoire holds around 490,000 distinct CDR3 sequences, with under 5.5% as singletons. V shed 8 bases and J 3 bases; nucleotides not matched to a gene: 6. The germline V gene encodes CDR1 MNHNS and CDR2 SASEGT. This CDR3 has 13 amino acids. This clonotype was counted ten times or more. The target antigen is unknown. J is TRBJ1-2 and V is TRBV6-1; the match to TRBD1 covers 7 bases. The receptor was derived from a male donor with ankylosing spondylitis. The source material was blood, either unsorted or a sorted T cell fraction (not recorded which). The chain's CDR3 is CASGDSLYYGYTF. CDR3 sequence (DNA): TGTGCCAGCGGGGACAGCCTGTACTATGGCTACACCTTC.